This T cell receptor (beta chain) was recovered during a study of cytomegalovirus exposure and HLA in healthy donors. Study conclusions and caveats: As confirmed in vitro, three CMV-associated chains were specific for CMV antigens. Cytomegalovirus-associated status was assigned to 150 to 200 TCR beta chains.

As regards this clone: Its antigen is unknown.

CDR1 and CDR2 (germline): SGHDN, FVKESK. The CDR3 sequence is 17 residues long. Trimming left V 4 bases short and J 2 bases short, with 20 bases between. PCR was performed using 60 Vbeta and 13 Jbeta primers. The repertoire was sequenced with immunoSEQ multiplex PCR; TCRdb's copy has only in-frame clones and lacks some. The data hold 100,000 to 120,000 clones, with under 85% observed a single time. Sequencing was performed on PBMCs. The clonotype was recovered from a woman aged 40 to 50 in good health and CMV-seropositive. J is TRBJ1-2 and V is TRBV14; TRBD1 is a possible D gene (6 bases). In DNA, the CDR3 is TGTGCCAGCAGCCGACGTACGCGGGGGGCGCTGAACTATGGCTACACCTTC. This translates into CASSRRTRGALNYGYTF.